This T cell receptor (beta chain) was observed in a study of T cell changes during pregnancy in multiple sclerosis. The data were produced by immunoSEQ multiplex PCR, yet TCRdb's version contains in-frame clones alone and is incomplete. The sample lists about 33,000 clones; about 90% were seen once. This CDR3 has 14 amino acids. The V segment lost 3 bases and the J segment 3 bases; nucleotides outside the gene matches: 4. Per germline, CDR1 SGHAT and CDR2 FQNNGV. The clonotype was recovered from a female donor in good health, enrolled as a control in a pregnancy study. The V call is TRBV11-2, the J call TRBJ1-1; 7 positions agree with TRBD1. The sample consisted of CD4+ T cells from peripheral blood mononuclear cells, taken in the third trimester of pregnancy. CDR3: CASSFLGTDTEAFF. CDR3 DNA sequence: TGTGCCAGCAGCTTCCTCGGGACAGACACTGAAGCTTTCTTT.